The rows below give T cell receptor beta chains drawn from one sample of a study of T cells in Graves' hyperthyroidism and ophthalmopathy. TCRdb analysed the multiplex PCR reads with MiXCR anew, one entry per CDR3 protein. The table lists hundreds of thousands of distinct CDR3 sequences, over 35% of them singletons. Specimen: blood. Every receptor here comes from a woman aged 40 to 50 with Graves' hyperthyroidism. The CDR3 runs from the conserved cysteine through the conserved F or W. D genes are given only for firm matches. A clone size is listed for some rows: how often the clone was seen (once, few, many), or a class if it is expanded.

TRBJ1-2 | TRBV6-5 | once | - | TGTGCCAGCAGTGAAAGGAGGGGGGTGAACTATGGCTACACCTTC | CASSERRGVNYGYTF
TRBJ2-3 | TRBV7-2 | - | TRBD1 | TGTGCCAGCAGACCCGGGACAGGGGTGGGAGATACGCAGTATTTT | CASRPGTGVGDTQYF
TRBJ1-2 | TRBV20-1 | - | TRBD1 | TGCAGTGCTTCGGGACAGCTCTATGGCTACACCTTC | CSASGQLYGYTF
TRBJ2-7 | TRBV24-1 | many | - | TGTGCCACCAGTGATTTCAGGGGAGAGCAGTACTTC | CATSDFRGEQYF
TRBJ1-2 | TRBV7-8 | many | TRBD1 | TGTGCCAGCAGCTCCCGGACAGGGGGCGAGAAGGGCTACACCTTC | CASSSRTGGEKGYTF
TRBJ1-1 | TRBV7-9 | many | - | TGTGCCAGCAGCTTAGCGACGGGCAGGGGTAACACTGAAGCTTTCTTT | CASSLATGRGNTEAFF
TRBJ1-2 | TRBV11-2 | many | - | TGTGCCAGCAGCAGCCCACCCGGTGGCTACACCTTC | CASSSPPGGYTF
TRBJ1-3 | TRBV29-1 | - | TRBD1 | TGTGCCTGGAGTGTACAGGGGGCCGGTGGAAACACCATATATTTT | CAWSVQGAGGNTIYF
TRBJ2-6 | TRBV11-2 | - | - | TGTGCCAGCAGCTTATTCGAGGGGGTTGGGGCCAACGTCCTGACTTTC | CASSLFEGVGANVLTF
TRBJ1-1 | TRBV20-1 | many | - | TGCAGTGCTACGTCACAGGGTGGGTACACTGAAGCTTTCTTT | CSATSQGGYTEAFF